This T cell receptor (beta chain) was recovered during a study of vaccination effects on CD4 cells after COVID-19. CD4+ T cells specific for antigen were expanded with viral peptide pools by the ViraFEST assay before sequencing. Following 10 days of culture, CD4+ T cells were isolated. Wells of a few million PBMC each were grown with about 9.5 IU/ml IL-2 and roughly 10 ug/ml peptides. A half-medium replacement with IL-2 medium was carried out on days 3 and 7. The assay was immunoSEQ multiplex PCR, and TCRdb's table has in-frame clones only and misses some. The table has about 79,000 clones, around 70% seen once. This clone has more than one count but fewer than ten. Its target is not known. This TCR came from a human donor who received a COVID-19 vaccine. Sequences were derived from CD4+ T cells from PBMCs cultured with HCoV-229E spike peptides, sampled before COVID-19 vaccination.

The CDR3 DNA reads as TGTGCCAGCAGTGAAGGCGGTCAGGGGAGAGGCTACACCTTC. The encoded protein is CASSEGGQGRGYTF. The chain combines TRBV6-1 with TRBJ1-2, with TRBD1 as a possible D gene (6 bases). The CDR3 has 14 amino acids. Trimming removed 1 base at V and 8 bases at J, with 14 bases between. Germline V gene lookup returns CDR1 MNHNS and CDR2 SASEGT.